The 5 T cell receptor beta chains reported below all come from one sample, sequenced in a study of T cell changes during pregnancy in multiple sclerosis. Produced via immunoSEQ multiplex PCR; TCRdb's table is partial and in-frame only. The data show tens of thousands of clones, with 94% seen just once and about 0.84% held by the top ten. The starting material was peripheral blood, obtained in the third trimester of pregnancy. These receptors were collected from a female donor with multiple sclerosis, enrolled in a pregnancy study.

The V call is TRBV7-9, the J call TRBJ2-4; D is possibly TRBD2 (5 bases). V gave up 5 bases and J gave up 0 bases, with 14 bases separating them. The CDR3 runs 16 residues. Germline-derived CDR1 and CDR2 are SEHNR and FQNEAQ (reference sequence). CDR3 amino acids: CASSQVGVLAKNIQYF. CDR3 in DNA: TGTGCCAGCAGCCAAGTGGGAGTCCTAGCCAAAAACATTCAGTACTTC.

CDR3 residues: CASSLKGPTDTQYF. CDR3 DNA: TGTGCCAGCAGCTTAAAGGGGCCCACAGATACGCAGTATTTT. The chain links TRBV7-9 to TRBJ2-3; tentative D call: TRBD1 (5 bases). Germline lookup yields CDR1 SEHNR and CDR2 FQNEAQ (reference sequence). Trimming shortened V by 2 bases and J by 2 bases, and 8 bases separated the two germline ends. The CDR3 has 14 residues.

The J gene is TRBJ2-5, the V gene TRBV13, with 10 bases lining up with TRBD1. This CDR3 is 15 amino acids long. CDR1 and CDR2 from the germline V gene are PRHDT and FYEKMQ (reference sequence). Trimming at V came to 5 bases and at J to 0 bases, leaving 3 bases not matched to a gene. The CDR3, as DNA: TGTGCCAGCAGCCGGACAGGGGGTTACCAAGAGACCCAGTACTTC. Translating it yields CASSRTGGYQETQYF.

Regarding this clone: The same CDR3 arises from other DNA sequences in this sample as well. The genes are TRBV27 and TRBJ2-7; 11 bases are a match to TRBD1. J lost 3 bases, V lost 5 bases, and 3 bases had no gene match. This CDR3 is built from 14 residues. CDR1 is MNHEY, CDR2 SMNVEV, per germline (reference sequence). The CDR3 nucleotides read TGTGCCAGCAGTCCAGGGACAGGGGGCTACGAGCAGTACTTC. As protein: CASSPGTGGYEQYF.

The V and J genes are TRBV7-9 and TRBJ2-7; 11 positions agree with TRBD2. The V gene's germline CDR1 is SEHNR and CDR2 FQNEAQ (reference sequence). This CDR3 region has 14 residues. The V gene end was trimmed by 6 bases and the J gene end by 6 bases; junction bases not matched to a gene: 7. The CDR3 nucleotides are TGTGCCAGCAGACCCGGGACTAGCGGTGTCGAGCAGTACTTC. Its translation: CASRPGTSGVEQYF.